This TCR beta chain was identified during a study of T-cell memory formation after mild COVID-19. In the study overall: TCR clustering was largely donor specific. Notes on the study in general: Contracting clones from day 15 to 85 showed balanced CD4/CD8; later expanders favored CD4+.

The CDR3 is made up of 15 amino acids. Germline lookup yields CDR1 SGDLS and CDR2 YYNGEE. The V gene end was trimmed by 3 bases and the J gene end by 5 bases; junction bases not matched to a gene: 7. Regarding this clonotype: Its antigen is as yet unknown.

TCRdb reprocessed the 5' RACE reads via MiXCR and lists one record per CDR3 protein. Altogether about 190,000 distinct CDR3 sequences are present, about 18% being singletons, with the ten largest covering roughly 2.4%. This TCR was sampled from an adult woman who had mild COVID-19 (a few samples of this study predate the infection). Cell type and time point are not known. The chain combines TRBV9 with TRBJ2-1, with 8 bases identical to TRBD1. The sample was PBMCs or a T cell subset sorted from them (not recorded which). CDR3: CASSARPQGDNEQFF. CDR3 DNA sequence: TGTGCCAGCAGCGCCCGTCCACAGGGGGACAATGAGCAGTTCTTC. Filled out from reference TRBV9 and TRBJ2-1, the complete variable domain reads DSGVTQTPKHLITATGQRVTLRCSPRSGDLSVYWYQQSLDQGLQFLIQYYNGEERAKGNILERFSAQQFPDLHSELNLSSLELGDSALYFCASSARPQGDNEQFFGPGTRLTVL.